This passage covers 32 T cell receptor beta chains from one sample sequenced in a study of blood T cell repertoires in COVID-19. Measured with immunoSEQ multiplex PCR; TCRdb has only the in-frame clones, and not every one. The sample has some 88,000 clones; roughly 90% are singletons. Sequencing was done on a sample of peripheral blood. The origin of the receptors is a man in his 60s with acute or convalescent COVID-19.

The gene calls are TRBV7-9 and TRBJ1-1; D is ambiguous. Germline-derived CDR1 and CDR2 are SEHNR and FQNEAQ (reference sequence). The CDR3 length is 13 residues. Trimming shortened V by 2 bases and J by 6 bases, and 10 bases separated the two germline ends. This CDR3 reads CASSLYGNAEAFF. The CDR3 DNA is TGTGCCAGCAGCTTATACGGGAATGCTGAAGCTTTCTTT.

The rearrangement joins TRBV13 to TRBJ2-1; 8 nucleotides align to TRBD1. The CDR3 covers 14 residues. J lost 7 bases, V lost 0 bases, and 2 bases had no gene match. The V gene's germline CDR1 is PRHDT and CDR2 FYEKMQ (reference sequence). The CDR3: CASSLGGQGNEQFF. CDR3 bases: TGTGCCAGCAGCTTAGGCGGACAGGGAAATGAGCAGTTCTTC.

This chain joins TRBV2 and TRBJ2-3, with D possibly TRBD2 on 5 matching bases. The CDR3 spans 15 residues. In germline, CDR1 is SNHLY, CDR2 FYNNEI. Trimming left V 7 bases short and J 0 bases short, with 14 bases between. The CDR3 nucleotides are TGTGCCAGCAATCTCGTCGGCGGGAGCACAGATACGCAGTATTTT. Translating it yields CASNLVGGSTDTQYF.

This clone was seen more than once but under ten times. J is TRBJ2-5 and V is TRBV9, with D perhaps matching TRBD2 (6 bases). The germline gives CDR1 SGDLS, CDR2 YYNGEE. The CDR3 covers 15 residues. With 0 bases removed from V and 2 bases from J, the gap between germline ends came to 11 bases. The CDR3 DNA reads as TGTGCCAGCAGCGTAGTGGGTAGCGGACAAGAGACCCAGTACTTC. Amino acid sequence: CASSVVGSGQETQYF.

The sample holds a few counts of this clone. V and J are TRBV3-1 (or the pseudogene TRBV3-2) and TRBJ1-4, with no clear D. Germline V gene lookup returns CDR1 LGHDT and CDR2 YNNKEL (reference sequence). Trimming removed 4 bases from V and 2 bases from J, with 5 bases in between. The CDR3 is 13 residues long. The CDR3 is CASSRQTNEKLFF. CDR3 DNA sequence: TGTGCCAGCAGCCGCCAGACTAATGAAAAACTGTTTTTT.

This clone has more than one count but fewer than ten. The chain links TRBV21-1 to TRBJ1-2. TRBV21-1 is assigned pseudogene status. The CDR3 has 13 residues. CDR3 coding DNA: TGTGCCAGCAGCACAAAGGGAGAGTGTGGCTACACCTTC. As protein: CASSTKGECGYTF.

This clone was seen more than once but under ten times. V usage is TRBV5-4 and J usage is TRBJ1-6; perhaps TRBD1 as D (5 bases). The CDR3 is 14 amino acids. Per germline, CDR1 SGHNT and CDR2 YYREEE (reference sequence). Trimming took 5 bases from V and 6 from J, leaving 12 bases between them. The CDR3: CASSQQVFNSPLHF. CDR3 bases: TGTGCCAGCAGTCAACAGGTTTTTAATTCACCCCTCCACTTT.

The rearrangement uses TRBV15 and TRBJ1-2, with 7 bases aligning to TRBD1. The CDR3 sequence is 15 residues long. CDR1 is LNHNV and CDR2 is YYDKDF in the germline V gene (reference sequence). With V trimmed by 8 bases and J by 0 bases, 9 bases remained unmatched. Here the CDR3 reads CATLKDREPNYGYTF. The CDR3 DNA is TGTGCCACCCTAAAAGACAGGGAACCTAACTATGGCTACACCTTC.

This chain joins TRBV5-1 and TRBJ1-4; D might be TRBD1 (6 bases). CDR3 length: 16 amino acids. The germline gives CDR1 SGHRS, CDR2 YFSETQ. Trimming took 4 bases from V and 0 from J, leaving 13 bases between them. CDR3 residues: CASSALTGPTNEKLFF. The CDR3 nucleotides read TGCGCCAGCAGCGCGCTTACAGGGCCAACTAATGAAAAACTGTTTTTT.

The chain employs TRBV7-8 and TRBJ1-2, with 7 bases aligning to TRBD1. The CDR3 spans 14 residues. Germline V gene data show CDR1 as SGHVS and CDR2 as FQNEAQ. The ends lost 5 bases at V and 8 bases at J; junction bases unmatched: 11. CDR3 DNA: TGTGCCAGCAGCGAAATAGGCAGGGGGGCCGGCTACACCTTC. It specifies CASSEIGRGAGYTF.

This chain connects TRBV7-9 to TRBJ2-2; 11 nucleotides match TRBD1. CDR3 length: 16 residues. The trim removed 1 base at V and 6 bases at J, leaving 4 bases unmatched. Germline CDR1 is SEHNR and CDR2 is FQNEAQ (reference sequence). The CDR3 loop reads CASSLVWDRGSGELFF. CDR3 in DNA: TGTGCCAGCAGCTTAGTCTGGGACAGGGGGTCCGGGGAGCTGTTTTTT.

The chain links TRBV29-1 to TRBJ2-5, with TRBD1 identical over 7 bases. Trimming took 5 bases from V and 7 from J; bases not matched to a gene: 7. The CDR3 consists of 12 residues. The V gene's germline CDR1 is SQVTM and CDR2 ANQGSEA. CDR3 loop: CSVTGVDRTQYF. The CDR3 region has the DNA TGCAGCGTTACAGGGGTTGATAGGACCCAGTACTTC.

This rearrangement joins TRBV5-6 to TRBJ1-2; D gene ambiguous. CDR1 is SGHDT and CDR2 is YYEEEE in the germline V gene. Trimming pared 5 bases from V and 7 bases from J, leaving 12 bases between. This CDR3 region has 12 residues. The CDR3 bases are TGTGCCAGCAGTGGCGGAGTGGGTGGCTACACCTTC. As protein: CASSGGVGGYTF.

This clone was recorded a few times. This sequence joins TRBV30 and TRBJ1-6; D remains unclear. V dropped 3 bases and J dropped 10 bases, with 13 bases sitting between them. The CDR3 is 13 residues long. Germline V lookup: CDR1 GTSNPN, CDR2 SVGIG (reference sequence). Written as DNA, the CDR3 is TGTGCCTGGAGGTTAACCGGAGACTCACCCCTCCACTTT. This codes for CAWRLTGDSPLHF.

This rearrangement joins TRBV30 to TRBJ2-6, with a weak D call TRBD1 (6 bases). The CDR3 covers 15 residues. CDR1 GTSNPN and CDR2 SVGIG come from the germline V gene (reference sequence). V gave up 3 bases and J gave up 2 bases, with 11 bases separating them. The CDR3 DNA reads as TGTGCCTGGAGGAAACCAGGGGCTGGGGCCAACGTCCTGACTTTC. It is translated as CAWRKPGAGANVLTF. Looking up the rest from reference TRBV30 and TRBJ2-6 gives the full variable domain: SQTIHQWPATLVQPVGSPLSLECTVEGTSNPNLYWYRQAAGRGLQLLFYSVGIGQISSEVPQNLSASRPQDRQFILSSKKLLLSDSGFYLCAWRKPGAGANVLTFGAGSRLTVL.

The CDR3 region is CASSLAPGVMTEAFF. Here the CDR3 DNA reads TGTGCCAGCAGCTTAGCCCCAGGGGTGATGACTGAAGCTTTCTTT. J is TRBJ1-1 and V is TRBV11-2, with D perhaps matching TRBD1 (6 bases). V lost 1 base to trimming and J lost 5 bases, with 14 bases between them. Germline V gives CDR1 SGHAT, CDR2 FQNNGV. The CDR3 is made up of 15 amino acids. Based on the CDR3 plus reference TRBV11-2 and TRBJ1-1, the full variable domain is EAGVAQSPRYKIIEKRQSVAFWCNPISGHATLYWYQQILGQGPKLLIQFQNNGVVDDSQLPKDRFSAERLKGVDSTLKIQPAKLEDSAVYLCASSLAPGVMTEAFFGQGTRLTVV.

The rearrangement joins TRBV5-6 to TRBJ2-1; D perhaps matches TRBD1 (5 bases). The CDR3 runs 15 residues. Between the trimmed V and J ends, which lost 3 bases and 0 bases, there was a span of 10 bases. Per the germline V gene, CDR1 is SGHDT and CDR2 is YYEEEE. The CDR3 reads CASSYRSISYNEQFF. For the CDR3, the DNA is TGTGCCAGCAGCTACAGGTCGATCTCCTACAATGAGCAGTTCTTC.

The gene calls are TRBV19 and TRBJ1-5; 8 positions match TRBD1. CDR3 length: 14 amino acids. In germline, CDR1 is LNHDA, CDR2 SQIVND (reference sequence). The ends lost 3 bases at V and 6 bases at J; junction bases unmatched: 4. The CDR3 DNA reads as TGTGCCAGTAGTATCTCCCAGGGGGCTCAGCCCCAGCATTTT. Protein: CASSISQGAQPQHF.

V and J are TRBV7-9 and TRBJ2-7; D is perhaps TRBD1 (6 bases). CDR1 is SEHNR and CDR2 is FQNEAQ in the germline V gene (reference sequence). The CDR3 runs to 15 residues. Trimming stripped 2 bases from V and 4 bases from J, with 15 bases between. The CDR3 spells CASSLLIGGLYEQYF. In nucleotides, the CDR3 is TGTGCCAGCAGCTTACTTATAGGGGGTTTGTACGAGCAGTACTTC.

The chain joins TRBV14 to TRBJ1-2; 7 bases are a match to TRBD1. In germline, CDR1 is SGHDN, CDR2 FVKESK. Germline trimming cut 2 bases from V and 4 bases from J; bases unmatched to any gene: 4. This CDR3 is 14 amino acids long. Here the CDR3 reads CASSQKGGVYGYTF. The CDR3 DNA is TGTGCCAGCAGCCAAAAAGGGGGCGTCTATGGCTACACCTTC. The whole variable domain, remainder taken from reference TRBV14 and TRBJ1-2, is EAGVTQFPSHSVIEKGQTVTLRCDPISGHDNLYWYRRVMGKEIKFLLHFVKESKQDESGMPNNRFLAERTGGTYSTLKVQPAELEDSGVYFCASSQKGGVYGYTFGSGTRLTVV.

The gene calls are TRBV6-2 or TRBV6-3 and TRBJ2-3, with 10 nucleotides matching TRBD2. The germline CDR1 and CDR2 sequences are MNHEY and SVGEGT. V dropped 0 bases and J dropped 5; count of bases not matched to a gene: 17. CDR3 size: 20 residues. The CDR3 DNA sequence: TGTGCCAGCAGTTACTCGTTGATAGCGGGGGGCCCGGTTCAGGTAGATACGCAGTATTTT. Protein product: CASSYSLIAGGPVQVDTQYF.

The chain joins TRBV4-3 to TRBJ1-1, with TRBD1 as a possible D gene (5 bases). The germline V gene encodes CDR1 LGHNA and CDR2 YSLEER. Trimming removed 1 base at V and 4 bases at J, with 19 bases between. This CDR3 contains 17 residues. CDR3 bases: TGCGCCAGCAGCCAAGGGGGCTCCCTTCGCTGGGGCACTGAAGCTTTCTTT. Protein: CASSQGGSLRWGTEAFF.

With regard to this clone: Other DNA sequences from this sample encode an identical CDR3 as well. The chain is built from TRBV2 and TRBJ2-5, with 7 bases aligning to TRBD2. Per germline, CDR1 SNHLY and CDR2 FYNNEI. V shed 6 bases, J shed 2 bases, and the junction held 3 bases outside the gene matches. The CDR3 is 13 residues long. The CDR3 DNA is TGTGCCAGCAGCCGCGGGGGACAAGAGACCCAGTACTTC. The encoded protein is CASSRGGQETQYF.

This clone is a singleton in its sample. The chain joins TRBV11-3 to TRBJ2-2; TRBD1 matches 8 bases. The germline gives CDR1 SGHNT, CDR2 YENEEA. The CDR3 contains 17 residues. The V and J ends lost 0 bases and 0 bases, in that order; junction bases with no gene match: 3. Here the CDR3 DNA reads TGTGCCAGCAGCTTAGATCCAGGGGGCGCGAACACCGGGGAGCTGTTTTTT. Translation: CASSLDPGGANTGELFF.

The chain is built from TRBV30 and TRBJ1-2; D may be TRBD1 (5 bases). V was trimmed by 0 bases and J by 1 base, leaving 9 bases between them. The CDR3 runs 14 residues. Germline V CDR1 and CDR2: GTSNPN, SVGIG (reference sequence). In nucleotides, the CDR3 is TGTGCCTGGAGTGTACTCGGGGGTAACTATGGCTACACCTTC. This sequence encodes CAWSVLGGNYGYTF.

The chain couples TRBV24-1 to TRBJ1-5, with D possibly matching TRBD1 (6 bases). V was shortened by 2 bases and J by 6 bases, with 10 bases between the two germline ends. The CDR3 contains 14 residues. Germline V gives CDR1 KGHDR, CDR2 SFDVKD. DNA for the CDR3: TGTGCCACCAGTGATTCAGGGGAGACTCAGCCCCAGCATTTT. Its protein product is CATSDSGETQPQHF.

This CDR3 is CASSQDPSLGTGSYNEQFF. In DNA, the CDR3 is TGTGCCAGCAGCCAAGATCCGTCTTTAGGGACAGGTTCCTACAATGAGCAGTTCTTC. This chain joins TRBV3-1 (or the pseudogene TRBV3-2) and TRBJ2-1; 8 bases line up with TRBD1. CDR3 length: 19 residues. CDR1 LGHDT and CDR2 YNNKEL come from the germline V gene (reference sequence). Trimming at V came to 0 bases and at J to 1 base, leaving 11 bases not matched to a gene.

Worth noting for this clone: The sample carries other DNA sequences with the same CDR3. V and J are TRBV7-2 and TRBJ1-4; D may be TRBD1 (5 bases). With 5 bases removed from V and 10 bases from J, the gap between germline ends came to 17 bases. Germline CDR1 SGHTA, CDR2 FQGNSA. This CDR3 is 14 amino acids long. CDR3 region: CASSHDRMKGKLFF. The DNA for the CDR3 is TGTGCCAGCAGCCACGACAGAATGAAGGGAAAACTGTTTTTT. The full variable domain, in which reference TRBV7-2 and TRBJ1-4 provide the parts outside the CDR3, is GAGVSQSPSNKVTEKGKDVELRCDPISGHTALYWYRQSLGQGLEFLIYFQGNSAPDKSGLPSDRFSAERTGGSVSTLTIQRTQQEDSAVYLCASSHDRMKGKLFFGSGTQLSVL.

Here the CDR3 DNA reads TGTGCCAGTAGTGCCGACAGGAGCTATGGCTACACCTTC. Encoded protein: CASSADRSYGYTF. V gene TRBV19 combines with J gene TRBJ1-2; perhaps TRBD1 as D (6 bases). Germline loops: CDR1 LNHDA, CDR2 SQIVND (reference sequence). The CDR3 covers 13 residues. The V end lost 5 bases, the J end lost 4 bases, and 11 bases lay between the germline ends.

V and J are TRBV19 and TRBJ2-7; 7 bases fit TRBD1. The length of the CDR3 is 14 residues. Germline CDR1 reads LNHDA; CDR2 reads SQIVND (reference sequence). The V segment lost 5 bases and the J segment 3 bases; nucleotides outside the gene matches: 7. The CDR3 bases are TGTGCCAGTAGTTTGGGACAGTCCCTCTACGAGCAGTACTTC. This gives the protein CASSLGQSLYEQYF.

The chain has TRBV2 and TRBJ1-2; TRBD1 might be the D (5 bases). V gave up 0 bases and J gave up 7 bases, with 12 bases separating them. There are 14 residues in the CDR3. The germline gives CDR1 SNHLY, CDR2 FYNNEI. DNA of the CDR3: TGTGCCAGCAGTGAAGCTGGGGGACTTCGTGGCTACACCTTC. Its translation is CASSEAGGLRGYTF.

The rearrangement uses TRBV30 and TRBJ1-5, with 9 bases matching TRBD1. This CDR3 is 15 amino acids long. Losses at the gene ends were 3 bases for V and 9 bases for J; bases not matched to a gene: 12. Per the germline V gene, CDR1 is GTSNPN and CDR2 is SVGIG (reference sequence). In DNA form, the CDR3 reads TGTGCCTGGAGGGCTCCGGGACAGGGACATTCGCCCCAGCATTTT. This encodes CAWRAPGQGHSPQHF. The variable domain in full, completed from reference TRBV30 and TRBJ1-5, reads SQTIHQWPATLVQPVGSPLSLECTVEGTSNPNLYWYRQAAGRGLQLLFYSVGIGQISSEVPQNLSASRPQDRQFILSSKKLLLSDSGFYLCAWRAPGQGHSPQHFGDGTRLSIL.